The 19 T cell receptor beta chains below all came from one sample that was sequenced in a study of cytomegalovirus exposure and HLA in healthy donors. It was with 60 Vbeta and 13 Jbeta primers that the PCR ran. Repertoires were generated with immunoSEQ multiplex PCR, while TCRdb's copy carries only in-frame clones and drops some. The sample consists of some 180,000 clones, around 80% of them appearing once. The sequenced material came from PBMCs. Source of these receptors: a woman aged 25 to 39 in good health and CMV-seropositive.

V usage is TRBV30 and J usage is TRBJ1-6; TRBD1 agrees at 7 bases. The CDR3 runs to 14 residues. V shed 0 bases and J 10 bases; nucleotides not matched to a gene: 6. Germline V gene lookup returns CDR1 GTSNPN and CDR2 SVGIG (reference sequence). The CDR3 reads CAWSVTGRGSPLHF. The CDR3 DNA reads TGTGCCTGGAGTGTGACAGGGCGCGGGTCACCCCTCCACTTT.

The CDR3 sequence: CASEPGQGMNTEAFF. The CDR3 nucleotides read TGTGCCTCGGAACCGGGACAGGGTATGAACACTGAAGCTTTCTTT. This rearrangement joins TRBV10-3 to TRBJ1-1, with 9 bases aligning to TRBD1. Germline CDR1 reads ENHRY; CDR2 reads SYGVKD. The trim removed 11 bases at V and 0 bases at J, leaving 10 bases unmatched. The CDR3 sequence is 15 residues long.

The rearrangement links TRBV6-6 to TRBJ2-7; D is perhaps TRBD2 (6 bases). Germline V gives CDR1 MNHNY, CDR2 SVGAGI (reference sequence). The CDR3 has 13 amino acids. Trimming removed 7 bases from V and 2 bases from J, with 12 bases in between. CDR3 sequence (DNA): TGTGCCAGCAATACGGGCGGGGCCTACGAGCAGTACTTC. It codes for CASNTGGAYEQYF.

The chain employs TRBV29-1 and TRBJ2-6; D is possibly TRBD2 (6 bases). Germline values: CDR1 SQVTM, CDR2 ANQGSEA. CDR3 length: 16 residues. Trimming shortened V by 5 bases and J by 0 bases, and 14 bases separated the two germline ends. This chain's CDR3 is CSVTGEKLSGANVLTF. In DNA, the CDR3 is TGCAGCGTTACGGGAGAGAAACTCTCTGGGGCCAACGTCCTGACTTTC.

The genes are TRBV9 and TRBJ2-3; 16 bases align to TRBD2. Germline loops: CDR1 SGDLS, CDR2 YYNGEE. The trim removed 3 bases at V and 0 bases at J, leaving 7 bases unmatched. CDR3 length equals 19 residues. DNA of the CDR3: TGTGCCAGCAGCGCGGGACTAGCGGGAGGGCCGTCTAGCACAGATACGCAGTATTTT. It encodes CASSAGLAGGPSSTDTQYF.

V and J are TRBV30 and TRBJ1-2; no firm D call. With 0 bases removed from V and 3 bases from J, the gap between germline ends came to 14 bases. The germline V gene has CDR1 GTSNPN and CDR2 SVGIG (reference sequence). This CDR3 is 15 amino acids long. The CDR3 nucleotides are TGTGCCTGGAGTGTACATTTGACGCAGGACTATGGCTACACCTTC. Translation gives CAWSVHLTQDYGYTF.

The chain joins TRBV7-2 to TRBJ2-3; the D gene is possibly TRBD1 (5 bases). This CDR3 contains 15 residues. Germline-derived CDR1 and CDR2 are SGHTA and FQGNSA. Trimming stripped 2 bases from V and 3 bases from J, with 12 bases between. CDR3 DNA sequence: TGTGCCAGCAGCTTAACCAGGACAAGAACAGATACGCAGTATTTT. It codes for CASSLTRTRTDTQYF.

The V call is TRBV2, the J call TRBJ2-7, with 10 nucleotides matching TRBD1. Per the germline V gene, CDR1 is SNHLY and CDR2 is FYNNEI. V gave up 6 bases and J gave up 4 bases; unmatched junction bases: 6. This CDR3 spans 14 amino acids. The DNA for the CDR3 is TGTGCCAGCAGGCCGACAGGGGGCGCGTACGAGCAGTACTTC. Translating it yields CASRPTGGAYEQYF.

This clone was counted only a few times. In DNA, the CDR3 is TGTGCCAGCAGTGATACGACAGGGTTTGAAAAACTGTTTTTT. This codes for CASSDTTGFEKLFF. The V call is TRBV6-5, the J call TRBJ1-4, with 7 bases fitting TRBD1. J lost 7 bases, V lost 5 bases, and 7 bases had no gene match. Looked up from germline, CDR1 is MNHEY and CDR2 is SVGAGI. The CDR3 length is 14 residues.

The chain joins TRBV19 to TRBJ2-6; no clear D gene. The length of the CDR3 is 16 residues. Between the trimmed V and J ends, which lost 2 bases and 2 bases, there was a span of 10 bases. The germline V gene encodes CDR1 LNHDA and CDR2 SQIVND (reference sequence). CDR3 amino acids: CASSIPPATGANVLTF. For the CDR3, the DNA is TGTGCCAGTAGTATACCTCCAGCGACTGGGGCCAACGTCCTGACTTTC.

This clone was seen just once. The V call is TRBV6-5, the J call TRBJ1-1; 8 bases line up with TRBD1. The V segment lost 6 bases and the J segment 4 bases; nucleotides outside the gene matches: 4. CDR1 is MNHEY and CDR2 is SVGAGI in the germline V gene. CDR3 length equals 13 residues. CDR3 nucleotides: TGTGCCAGCAGAAGACAGGGGCCCACTGAAGCTTTCTTT. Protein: CASRRQGPTEAFF.

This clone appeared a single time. The CDR3 bases are TGTGCCAGCGGGCGGACAGGGGAGAACTATGGCTACACCTTC. Amino acid sequence: CASGRTGENYGYTF. The chain uses TRBV6-1 and TRBJ1-2; the match to TRBD1 covers 9 bases. Germline CDR1 reads MNHNS; CDR2 reads SASEGT. The J segment lost 2 bases and the V segment lost 8 bases, leaving 6 bases of the junction unmatched. The CDR3 is 14 amino acids.

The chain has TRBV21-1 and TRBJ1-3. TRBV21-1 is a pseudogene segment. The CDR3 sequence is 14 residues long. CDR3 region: CASSRVLSGNTIYF. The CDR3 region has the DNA TGTGCCAGCAGTCGGGTTCTCTCTGGAAACACCATATATTTT.

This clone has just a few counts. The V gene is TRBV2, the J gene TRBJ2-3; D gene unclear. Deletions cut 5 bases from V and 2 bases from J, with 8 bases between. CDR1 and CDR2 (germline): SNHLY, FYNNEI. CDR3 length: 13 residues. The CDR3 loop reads CASSQDLTDTQYF. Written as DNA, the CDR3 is TGTGCCAGCAGTCAGGATCTCACAGATACGCAGTATTTT.

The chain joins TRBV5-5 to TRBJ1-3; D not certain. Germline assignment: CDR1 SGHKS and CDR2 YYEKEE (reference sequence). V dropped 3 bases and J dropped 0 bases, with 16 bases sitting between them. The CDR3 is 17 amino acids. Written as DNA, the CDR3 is TGTGCCAGCAGCTCAAGACTCCTTAAGAGCTCTGGAAACACCATATATTTT. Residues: CASSSRLLKSSGNTIYF.

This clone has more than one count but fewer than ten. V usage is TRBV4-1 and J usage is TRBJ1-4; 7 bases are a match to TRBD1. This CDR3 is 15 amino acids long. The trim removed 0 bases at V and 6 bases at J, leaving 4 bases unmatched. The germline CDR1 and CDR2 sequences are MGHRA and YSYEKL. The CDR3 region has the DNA TGCGCCAGCAGCCAAGAGTCCCAGGGGGATGAAAAACTGTTTTTT. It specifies CASSQESQGDEKLFF.

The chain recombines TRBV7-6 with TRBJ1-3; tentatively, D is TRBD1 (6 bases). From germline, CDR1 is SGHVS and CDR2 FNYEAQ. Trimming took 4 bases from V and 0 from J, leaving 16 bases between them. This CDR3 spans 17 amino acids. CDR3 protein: CASSSFPRGHSGNTIYF. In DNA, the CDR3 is TGTGCCAGCAGCTCGTTCCCCAGGGGACACTCTGGAAACACCATATATTTT.

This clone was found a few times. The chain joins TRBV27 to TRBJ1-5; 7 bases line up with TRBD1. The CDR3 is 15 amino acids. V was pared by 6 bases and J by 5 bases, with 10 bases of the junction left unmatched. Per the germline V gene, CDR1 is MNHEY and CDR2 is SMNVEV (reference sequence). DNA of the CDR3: TGTGCCAGCAGACTAGACAGGGCCGCACATCAGCCCCAGCATTTT. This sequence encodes CASRLDRAAHQPQHF.

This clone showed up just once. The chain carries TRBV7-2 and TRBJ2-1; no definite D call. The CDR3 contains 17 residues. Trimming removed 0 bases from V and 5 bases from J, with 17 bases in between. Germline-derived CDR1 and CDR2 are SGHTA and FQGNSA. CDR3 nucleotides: TGTGCCAGCAGCTTAGCGCTTTGGCCGCTAGAAGACAATGAGCAGTTCTTC. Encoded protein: CASSLALWPLEDNEQFF.